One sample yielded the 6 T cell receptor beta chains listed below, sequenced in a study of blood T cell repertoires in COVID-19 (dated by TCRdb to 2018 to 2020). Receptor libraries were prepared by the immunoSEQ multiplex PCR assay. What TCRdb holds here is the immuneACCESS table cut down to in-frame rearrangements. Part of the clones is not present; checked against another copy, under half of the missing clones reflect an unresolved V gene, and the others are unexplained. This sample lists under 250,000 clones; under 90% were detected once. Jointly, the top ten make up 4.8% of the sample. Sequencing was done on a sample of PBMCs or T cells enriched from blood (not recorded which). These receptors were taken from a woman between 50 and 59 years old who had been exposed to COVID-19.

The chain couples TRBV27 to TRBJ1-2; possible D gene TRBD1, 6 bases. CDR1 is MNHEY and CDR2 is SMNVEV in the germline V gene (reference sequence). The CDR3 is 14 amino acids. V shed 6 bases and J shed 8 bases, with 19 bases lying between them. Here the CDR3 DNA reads TGTGCCAGCAGCTCCAGACAGGAGACCTCCGGCTACACCTTC. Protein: CASSSRQETSGYTF.

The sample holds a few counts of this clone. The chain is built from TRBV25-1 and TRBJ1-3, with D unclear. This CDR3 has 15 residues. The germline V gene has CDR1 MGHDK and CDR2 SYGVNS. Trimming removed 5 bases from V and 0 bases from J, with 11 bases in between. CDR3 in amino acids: CASSPGFPSGNTIYF. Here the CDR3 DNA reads TGTGCCAGCAGTCCCGGGTTCCCCTCTGGAAACACCATATATTTT.

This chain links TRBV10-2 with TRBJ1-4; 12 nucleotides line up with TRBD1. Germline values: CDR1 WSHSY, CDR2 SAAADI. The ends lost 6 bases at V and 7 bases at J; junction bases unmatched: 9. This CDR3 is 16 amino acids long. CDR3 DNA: TGCGCCAGCAGCCTCGGGACAGGGGGCATCGGTGAAAAACTGTTTTTT. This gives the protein CASSLGTGGIGEKLFF.

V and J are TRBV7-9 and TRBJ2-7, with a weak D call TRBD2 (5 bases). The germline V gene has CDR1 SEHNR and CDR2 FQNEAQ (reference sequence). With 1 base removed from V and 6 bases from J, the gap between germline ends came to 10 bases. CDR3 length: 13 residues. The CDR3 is CASSLGNGIEQYF. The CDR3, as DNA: TGTGCCAGCAGCTTAGGTAACGGGATCGAGCAGTACTTC.

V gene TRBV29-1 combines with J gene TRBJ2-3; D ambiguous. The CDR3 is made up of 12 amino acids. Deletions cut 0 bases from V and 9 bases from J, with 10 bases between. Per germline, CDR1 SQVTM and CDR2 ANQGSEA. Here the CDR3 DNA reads TGCAGCGTTGAAGATCGTACGCGAACGCAGTATTTT. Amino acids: CSVEDRTRTQYF.

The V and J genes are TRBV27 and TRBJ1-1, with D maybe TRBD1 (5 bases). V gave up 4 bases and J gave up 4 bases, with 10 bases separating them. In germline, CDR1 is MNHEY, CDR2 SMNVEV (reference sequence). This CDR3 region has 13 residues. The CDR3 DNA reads TGTGCCAGCAGTTCCAGGGAGGGCACTGAAGCTTTCTTT. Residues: CASSSREGTEAFF.